This T cell receptor (beta chain) was sequenced in a study of response to subunit inactivated influenza vaccine. The V end was cut by 5 bases, the J end by 7 bases, with 11 bases between. The CDR3 has 12 residues. Germline loops: CDR1 KGHDR, CDR2 SFDVKD. In TCRdb, the RT-PCR reads were re-called with MiXCR into one record per CDR3 protein. The sample carries approximately 700,000 distinct CDR3 sequences, around 16% recorded once. This clonotype was obtained from a man aged 50 to 59 who received an inactivated influenza vaccine. The gene calls are TRBV24-1 and TRBJ2-7; perhaps D is TRBD1 or TRBD2 (5 bases each). Sequencing was performed on PBMCs from blood, taken about 12 days after vaccination. The CDR3 DNA sequence: TGTGCCACCAGTGGGGACGGAAGGGAGCAGTACTTC. Protein: CATSGDGREQYF.